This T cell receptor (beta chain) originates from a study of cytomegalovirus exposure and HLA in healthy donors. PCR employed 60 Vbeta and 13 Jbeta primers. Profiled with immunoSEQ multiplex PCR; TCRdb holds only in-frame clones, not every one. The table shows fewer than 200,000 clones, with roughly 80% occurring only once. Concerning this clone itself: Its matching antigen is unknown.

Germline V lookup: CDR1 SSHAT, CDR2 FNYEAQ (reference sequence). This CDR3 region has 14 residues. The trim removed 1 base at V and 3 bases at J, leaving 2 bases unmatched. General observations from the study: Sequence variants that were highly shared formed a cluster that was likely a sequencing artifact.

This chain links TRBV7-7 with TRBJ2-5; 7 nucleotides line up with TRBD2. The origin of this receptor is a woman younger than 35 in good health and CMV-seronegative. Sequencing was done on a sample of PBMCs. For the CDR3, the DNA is TGTGCCAGCAGCTTAGACCTAGCGGAAGAGACCCAGTACTTC. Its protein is CASSLDLAEETQYF.